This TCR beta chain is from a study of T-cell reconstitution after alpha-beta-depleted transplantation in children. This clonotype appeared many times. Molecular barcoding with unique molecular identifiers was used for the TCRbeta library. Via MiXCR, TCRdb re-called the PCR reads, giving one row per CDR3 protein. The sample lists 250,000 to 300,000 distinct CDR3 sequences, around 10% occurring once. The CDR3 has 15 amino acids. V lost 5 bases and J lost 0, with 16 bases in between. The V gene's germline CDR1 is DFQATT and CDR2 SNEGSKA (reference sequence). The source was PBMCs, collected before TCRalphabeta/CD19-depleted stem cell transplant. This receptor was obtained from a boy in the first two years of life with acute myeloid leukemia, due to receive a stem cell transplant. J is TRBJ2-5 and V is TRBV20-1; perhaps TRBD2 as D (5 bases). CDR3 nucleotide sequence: TGCAGTGCTCCTACGCCGAGGGAGTACCAAGAGACCCAGTACTTC. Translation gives CSAPTPREYQETQYF.